The sample holds many counts of the clone carrying this T cell receptor beta chain. Its antigen is not known. Deletions cut 2 bases from V and 2 bases from J, with 4 bases between. CDR1 and CDR2 from the germline V gene are SGHTA and FQGNSA. This CDR3 has 14 amino acids. This entry belongs to a study of T-cell reconstitution after alpha-beta-depleted transplantation in children. Study-level results: Newly made T cells mostly supplied T-cell counts and diversity one year after transplant. Two months or so post-transplant, alpha-beta T cells reportedly derived from several hundred expanded graft clones. There were some patients whose high TCRbeta diversity at day 60 came from surviving recipient T cells and thymic progenitors.

During its preparation, the TCRbeta library received unique molecular identifiers. TCRdb itself ran the PCR reads through MiXCR, one entry per CDR3 protein. The repertoire holds around 450,000 distinct CDR3 sequences, with approximately 42% as singletons. The chain is built from TRBV7-2 and TRBJ1-6; D is unresolved. The TCR originated in a girl between 2 and 10 years old with aplastic anemia, due to receive a stem cell transplant. The source was PBMCs, collected before TCRalphabeta/CD19-depleted stem cell transplant. The CDR3, as DNA: TGTGCCAGCAGCTTAAGGGCCTATAATTCACCCCTCCACTTT. Its translation: CASSLRAYNSPLHF.